This TCR beta chain comes out of a study of OX40 agonist ivuxolimab in advanced cancers. Overall study: At about 82% male, the cohort had a mean age of approximately 64 years, ranging from about 20 to 80. Prior anti-PD-1, anti-PD-L1 or anti-CTLA-4 therapy was allowed; less than 45% had some. Partial responses were achieved by three patients, of whom one had hepatocellular carcinoma and two had cutaneous melanoma.

Study outcomes and limitations: Relative to CD4+ cells, CD8+ T cells on average had more expanded clones.

TCRdb keeps only in-frame clones here, not all; method: immunoSEQ multiplex PCR. The data show around 50,000 clones, approximately 94% seen once. This clone was seen a handful of times. Its antigen is not known. The germline CDR1 and CDR2 sequences are SQVTM and ANQGSEA. The CDR3 is 14 amino acids. V gave up 7 bases and J gave up 3 bases; unmatched junction bases: 5. The sample was CD4+ or CD8+ T cells sorted from blood, taken in a trial of the OX40 agonist ivuxolimab. The rearrangement uses TRBV29-1 and TRBJ2-1; the match to TRBD2 covers 11 bases. The sequence derives from an adult with an advanced solid tumor such as melanoma, head and neck, liver or kidney cancer. The CDR3 spells CSAAGTSGYNEQFF. CDR3 sequence (DNA): TGCAGCGCTGCCGGGACTAGCGGCTACAATGAGCAGTTCTTC.